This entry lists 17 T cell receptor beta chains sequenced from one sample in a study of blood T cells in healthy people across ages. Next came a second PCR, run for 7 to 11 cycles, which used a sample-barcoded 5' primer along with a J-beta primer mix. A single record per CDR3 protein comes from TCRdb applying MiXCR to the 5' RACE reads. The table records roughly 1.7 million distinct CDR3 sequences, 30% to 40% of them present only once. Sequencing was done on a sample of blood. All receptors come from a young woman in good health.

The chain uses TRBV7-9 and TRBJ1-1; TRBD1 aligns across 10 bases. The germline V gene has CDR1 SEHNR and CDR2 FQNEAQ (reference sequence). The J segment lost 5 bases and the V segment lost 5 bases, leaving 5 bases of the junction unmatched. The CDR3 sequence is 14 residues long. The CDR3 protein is CASSPGQGLTEAFF. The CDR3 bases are TGTGCCAGCAGCCCGGGACAGGGGCTAACTGAAGCTTTCTTT.

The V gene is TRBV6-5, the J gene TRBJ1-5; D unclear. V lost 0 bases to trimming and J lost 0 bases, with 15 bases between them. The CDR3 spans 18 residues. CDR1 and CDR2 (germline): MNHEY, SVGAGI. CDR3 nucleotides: TGTGCCAGCAGTTACTCGAGAGGAGGGAAAAATAGCAATCAGCCCCAGCATTTT. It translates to CASSYSRGGKNSNQPQHF.

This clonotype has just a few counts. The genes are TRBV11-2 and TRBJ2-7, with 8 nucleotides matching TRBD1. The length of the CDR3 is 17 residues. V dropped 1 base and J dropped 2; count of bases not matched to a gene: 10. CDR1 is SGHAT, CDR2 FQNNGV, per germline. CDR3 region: CASSLGAGTGPAYEQYF. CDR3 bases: TGTGCCAGCAGCTTAGGCGCGGGGACAGGCCCGGCCTACGAGCAGTACTTC.

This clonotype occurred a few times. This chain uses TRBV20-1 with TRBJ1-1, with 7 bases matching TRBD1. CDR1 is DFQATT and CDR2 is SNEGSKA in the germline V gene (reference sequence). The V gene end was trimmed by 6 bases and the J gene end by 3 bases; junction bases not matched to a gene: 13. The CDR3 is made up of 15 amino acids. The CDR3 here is CSAKGSGGTYTEAFF. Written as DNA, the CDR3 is TGCAGTGCAAAGGGGTCAGGGGGAACGTACACTGAAGCTTTCTTT.

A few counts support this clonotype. CDR3 amino acids: CASSQDPGGGAAREQYF. DNA of the CDR3: TGTGCCAGCAGCCAAGATCCGGGCGGGGGTGCTGCTAGAGAGCAGTACTTC. The gene calls are TRBV4-2 and TRBJ2-7; 7 bases line up with TRBD2. V shed 0 bases, J shed 7 bases, and the junction held 15 bases outside the gene matches. The CDR3 is 17 amino acids. The germline V gene has CDR1 LGHNA and CDR2 YNFKEQ.

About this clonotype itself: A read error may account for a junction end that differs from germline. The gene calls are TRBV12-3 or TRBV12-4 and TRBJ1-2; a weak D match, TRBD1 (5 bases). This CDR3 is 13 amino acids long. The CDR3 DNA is TGTGCCAGCATCGGGGCGGAAGACTATGGCCACACCTTC. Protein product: CASIGAEDYGHTF.

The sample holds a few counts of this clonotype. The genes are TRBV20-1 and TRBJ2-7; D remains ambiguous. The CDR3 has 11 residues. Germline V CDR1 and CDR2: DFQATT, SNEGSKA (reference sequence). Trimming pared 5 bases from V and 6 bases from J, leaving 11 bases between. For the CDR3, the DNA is TGCAGTGCTGTAGAAGGCTCCGAGCAGTACTTC. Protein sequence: CSAVEGSEQYF.

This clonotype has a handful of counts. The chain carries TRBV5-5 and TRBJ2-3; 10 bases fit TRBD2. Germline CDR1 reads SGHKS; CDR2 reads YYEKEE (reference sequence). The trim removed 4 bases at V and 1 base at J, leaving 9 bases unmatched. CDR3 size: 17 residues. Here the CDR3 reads CASSPHGLADRTDTQYF. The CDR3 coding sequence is TGTGCCAGCAGCCCACACGGACTAGCGGACCGCACAGATACGCAGTATTTT.

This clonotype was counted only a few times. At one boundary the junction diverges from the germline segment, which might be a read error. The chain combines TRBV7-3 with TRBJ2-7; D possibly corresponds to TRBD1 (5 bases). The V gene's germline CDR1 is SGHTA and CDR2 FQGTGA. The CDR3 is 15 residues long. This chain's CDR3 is CASSLQAGSSYEQYF. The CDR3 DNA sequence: TGTGCCAGTAGCTTACAGGCAGGGTCTTCCTACGAGCAGTACTTC. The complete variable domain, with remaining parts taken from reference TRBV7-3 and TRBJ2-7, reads GAGVSQTPSNKVTEKGKYVELRCDPISGHTALYWYRQSLGQGPEFLIYFQGTGAADDSGLPNDRFFAVRPEGSVSTLKIQRTERGDSAVYLCASSLQAGSSYEQYFGPGTRLTVT.

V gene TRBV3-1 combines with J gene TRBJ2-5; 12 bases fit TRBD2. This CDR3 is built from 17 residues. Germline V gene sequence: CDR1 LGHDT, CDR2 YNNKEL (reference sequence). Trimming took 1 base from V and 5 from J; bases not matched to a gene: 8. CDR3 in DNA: TGTGCCAGCAGCCAAGGCCCTAGCGGGGGGGCCAGGGAGACCCAGTACTTC. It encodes CASSQGPSGGARETQYF.

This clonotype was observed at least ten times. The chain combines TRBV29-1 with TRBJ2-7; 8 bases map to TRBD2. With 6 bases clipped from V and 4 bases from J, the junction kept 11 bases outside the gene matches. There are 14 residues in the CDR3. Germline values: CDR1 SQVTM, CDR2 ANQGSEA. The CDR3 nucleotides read TGCAGCGTGGGCCCCCGGGAGGGCCCATACGAGCAGTACTTC. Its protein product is CSVGPREGPYEQYF.

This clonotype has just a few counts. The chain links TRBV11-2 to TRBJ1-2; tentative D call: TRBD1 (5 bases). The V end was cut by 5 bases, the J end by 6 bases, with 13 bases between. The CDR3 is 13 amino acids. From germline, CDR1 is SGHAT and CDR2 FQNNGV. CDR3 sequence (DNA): TGTGCCAGCAGCCGCCCCCAGGGCCATGGCTACACCTTC. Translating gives CASSRPQGHGYTF.

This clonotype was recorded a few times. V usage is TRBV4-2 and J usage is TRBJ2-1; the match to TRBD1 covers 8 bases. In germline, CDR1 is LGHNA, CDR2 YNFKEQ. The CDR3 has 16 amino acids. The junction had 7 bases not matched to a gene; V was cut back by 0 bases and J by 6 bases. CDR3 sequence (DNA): TGTGCCAGCAGCCAAGAGGCGACAGGGGTTATCAATGAGCAGTTCTTC. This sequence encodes CASSQEATGVINEQFF.

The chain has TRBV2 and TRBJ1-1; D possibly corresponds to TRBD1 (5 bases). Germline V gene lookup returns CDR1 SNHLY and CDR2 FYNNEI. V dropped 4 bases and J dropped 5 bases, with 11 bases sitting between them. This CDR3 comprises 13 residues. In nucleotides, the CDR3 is TGTGCCAGCAGTGGGCAGGGCCTGACTGAAGCTTTCTTT. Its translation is CASSGQGLTEAFF.

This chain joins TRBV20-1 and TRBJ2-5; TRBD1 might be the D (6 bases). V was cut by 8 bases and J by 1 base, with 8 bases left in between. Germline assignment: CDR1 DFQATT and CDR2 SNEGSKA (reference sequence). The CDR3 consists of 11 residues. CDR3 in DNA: TGCAGTTACAGGGTCCAAGAGACCCAGTACTTC. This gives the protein CSYRVQETQYF.

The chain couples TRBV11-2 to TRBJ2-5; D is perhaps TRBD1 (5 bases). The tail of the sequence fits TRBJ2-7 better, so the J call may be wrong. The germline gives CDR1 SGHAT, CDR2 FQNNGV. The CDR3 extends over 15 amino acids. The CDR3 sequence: CASSYTQDIVNEQYF. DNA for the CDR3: TGTGCCAGCAGCTATACCCAGGACATTGTTAACGAGCAGTACTTC.

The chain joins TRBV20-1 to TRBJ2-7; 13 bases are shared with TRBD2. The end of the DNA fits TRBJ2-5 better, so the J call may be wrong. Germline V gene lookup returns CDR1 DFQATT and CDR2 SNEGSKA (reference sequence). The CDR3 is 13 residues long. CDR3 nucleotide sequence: TGCAGTGCCCGACTAGCGGGAGGAGGGACCCAGTACTTC. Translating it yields CSARLAGGGTQYF.